This TCR beta chain emerged from a study of shared clonotypes between healthy human individuals. Study overall: Donors consisted of two women and a few men between 18 and 49. Regarding the study as a whole: Investigators collected only blood, and repertoires in tissues likely differ. At large depth, rarefaction still showed sorted-subset sequencing to be incomplete.

Worth noting for this clone: Its antigen remains unknown.

Germline CDR1 and CDR2: SQVTM and ANQGSEA. The CDR3 is made up of 14 amino acids. Trimming left V 4 bases short and J 2 bases short, with 13 bases between. Method: immunoSEQ multiplex PCR; TCRdb's copy keeps in-frame clones and lacks some. The sample lists 2 million to 2.5 million clones; 85% to 95% were seen once. What was sequenced was naive CD4+ T cells from PBMCs. The subset was: CD45RA+ positively selected. The origin of this receptor is a man between 18 and 35 years old in good health. Some clones in this sample may be carry-over from other donors' samples. This chain joins TRBV29-1 and TRBJ2-3; D is unresolved. The CDR3 DNA is TGCAGCGTTGTGTCCGGAAGCCTCACAGATACGCAGTATTTT. This codes for CSVVSGSLTDTQYF.